One sample yielded the 30 T cell receptor beta chains listed below, sequenced in a study of blood T cell repertoires in COVID-19. The method was immunoSEQ multiplex PCR; TCRdb's version includes in-frame clones alone and lacks a portion of them. Of 130,000 to 150,000 clones listed, about four fifths are singletons. Sequencing was performed on peripheral blood. The receptors come from a human donor with acute or convalescent COVID-19. The donor label of this sample is uncertain.

This sequence joins TRBV2 and TRBJ2-3, with 8 bases identical to TRBD1. CDR1 is SNHLY and CDR2 is FYNNEI in the germline V gene. The length of the CDR3 is 12 residues. V dropped 6 bases and J dropped 8; count of bases not matched to a gene: 4. CDR3 coding DNA: TGTGCCAGCAGCACGACAGGGGTTACGCAGTATTTT. It is translated as CASSTTGVTQYF.

The V gene is TRBV2, the J gene TRBJ1-3; D might be TRBD1 (6 bases). There are 15 residues in the CDR3. Germline V gene lookup returns CDR1 SNHLY and CDR2 FYNNEI. V was trimmed by 2 bases and J by 2 bases, leaving 10 bases between them. In DNA, the CDR3 is TGTGCCAGCAGTGAATTCAGGGGAACTGGAAACACCATATATTTT. It is translated as CASSEFRGTGNTIYF. Supplemented by reference TRBV2 and TRBJ1-3, the full variable domain reads EPEVTQTPSHQVTQMGQEVILRCVPISNHLYFYWYRQILGQKVEFLVSFYNNEISEKSEIFDDQFSVERPDGSNFTLKIRSTKLEDSAMYFCASSEFRGTGNTIYFGEGSWLTVV.

The V gene is TRBV27, the J gene TRBJ2-7, with 12 bases that match TRBD1. After removal of 5 bases from V and 4 bases from J, the junction contained 3 bases not matched to a gene. Germline lookup yields CDR1 MNHEY and CDR2 SMNVEV (reference sequence). This CDR3 is built from 14 residues. The CDR3 DNA reads as TGTGCCAGCAGTCCGGGACAGGGGGCATACGAGCAGTACTTC. This gives the protein CASSPGQGAYEQYF.

The V and J genes are TRBV7-9 and TRBJ1-5; no clear D gene. Germline assignment: CDR1 SEHNR and CDR2 FQNEAQ (reference sequence). V gave up 5 bases and J gave up 1 base, with 3 bases separating them. CDR3 length: 12 amino acids. This chain's CDR3 is CASSLSNQPQHF. The CDR3 region has the DNA TGTGCCAGCAGCCTCAGCAATCAGCCCCAGCATTTT.

This rearrangement joins TRBV7-3 to TRBJ1-6; maybe TRBD1 (5 bases). Looked up from germline, CDR1 is SGHTA and CDR2 is FQGTGA. The CDR3 is 14 amino acids. Trimming left V 2 bases short and J 14 bases short, with 16 bases between. CDR3 sequence (DNA): TGTGCCAGCAGCTTACGAGACAGACAATTGACCCTCCACTTT. It codes for CASSLRDRQLTLHF.

This rearrangement joins TRBV6-5 to TRBJ2-7, with D perhaps matching TRBD1 (5 bases). V shed 6 bases and J shed 2 bases, with 11 bases lying between them. CDR1 MNHEY and CDR2 SVGAGI come from the germline V gene. The CDR3 totals 13 residues. CDR3 residues: CASSVGPPYEQYV. The CDR3 region has the DNA TGTGCCAGCAGCGTGGGGCCCCCCTACGAGCAGTACGTC.

This rearrangement joins TRBV30 to TRBJ2-3; TRBD1 aligns across 8 bases. Germline V gene lookup returns CDR1 GTSNPN and CDR2 SVGIG (reference sequence). The CDR3 is 14 amino acids. V lost 0 bases to trimming and J lost 3 bases; unmatched junction nucleotides: 2. For the CDR3, the DNA is TGTGCCTGGAGTGTAAACAGGGGGACAGATACGCAGTATTTT. This codes for CAWSVNRGTDTQYF.

This chain uses TRBV4-2 with TRBJ1-2; possible D gene TRBD1, 6 bases. The V end was cut by 2 bases, the J end by 6 bases, with 19 bases between. Germline CDR1 is LGHNA and CDR2 is YNFKEQ. The CDR3 spans 16 residues. The CDR3 spells CASSQSSGGGGNGYTF. The CDR3 DNA reads as TGTGCCAGCAGCCAATCCTCGGGGGGAGGGGGTAATGGCTACACCTTC.

V usage is TRBV27 and J usage is TRBJ1-5; 10 nucleotides agree with TRBD1. There are 15 residues in the CDR3. Unmatched junction bases numbered 0, after V lost 4 bases and J lost 0 bases. Germline V gives CDR1 MNHEY, CDR2 SMNVEV (reference sequence). The CDR3 nucleotides are TGTGCCAGCAGTTGGGACAGGGGTAGCAATCAGCCCCAGCATTTT. Its translation is CASSWDRGSNQPQHF.

J is TRBJ1-2 and V is TRBV6-6; no clear D gene. Trimming removed 6 bases at V and 8 bases at J, with 13 bases between. The CDR3 runs to 12 residues. The germline V gene encodes CDR1 MNHNY and CDR2 SVGAGI (reference sequence). The chain's CDR3 is CASRRVSGGYTF. In DNA form, the CDR3 reads TGTGCCAGCAGACGGGTCTCGGGGGGCTACACCTTC.

The chain combines TRBV7-9 with TRBJ2-7; 7 bases align to TRBD1. This CDR3 comprises 14 residues. In germline, CDR1 is SEHNR, CDR2 FQNEAQ (reference sequence). With V trimmed by 4 bases and J by 3 bases, 6 bases remained unmatched. The CDR3 here is CASSSTTGNYEQYF. In DNA, the CDR3 is TGTGCCAGCAGCTCGACGACAGGGAACTACGAGCAGTACTTC.

In its sample, this clone was seen a few times. The chain carries TRBV7-6 and TRBJ1-1; 10 positions agree with TRBD1. V lost 6 bases and J lost 4; bases outside the gene matches: 8. The V gene's germline CDR1 is SGHVS and CDR2 FNYEAQ. This CDR3 spans 15 amino acids. The CDR3 reads CASSPTGGEGTEAFF. CDR3 coding DNA: TGTGCCAGCAGTCCGACAGGGGGCGAGGGCACTGAAGCTTTCTTT.

V is TRBV5-1 and J is TRBJ1-1, with D hard to call. CDR3 length: 16 residues. Germline V gene data show CDR1 as SGHRS and CDR2 as YFSETQ. Between the trimmed V and J ends, which lost 0 bases and 1 base, there was a span of 13 bases. CDR3: CASSLGASSGNTEAFF. The CDR3 DNA sequence: TGCGCCAGCAGCTTGGGGGCAAGCAGCGGGAACACTGAAGCTTTCTTT.

This chain links TRBV4-1 with TRBJ1-4; 7 bases align to TRBD1. The CDR3 sequence is 13 residues long. The J segment lost 8 bases and the V segment lost 4 bases, leaving 4 bases of the junction unmatched. Germline V lookup: CDR1 MGHRA, CDR2 YSYEKL. The CDR3 bases are TGCGCCAGCAGCCGCGGACAGGTGGAAAAACTGTTTTTT. Encoded protein: CASSRGQVEKLFF.

The chain carries TRBV5-6 and TRBJ2-7; D gene unclear. V gave up 0 bases and J gave up 1 base, with 14 bases separating them. The CDR3 totals 16 residues. CDR1 and CDR2 from the germline V gene are SGHDT and YYEEEE. The CDR3 DNA reads as TGTGCCAGCAGCTTGGCGGCGGCGGCCACGTCCTACGAGCAGTACTTC. This sequence encodes CASSLAAAATSYEQYF.

V is TRBV5-6 and J is TRBJ2-1; D remains unclear. The CDR3 sequence is 13 residues long. The germline V and J ends were trimmed by 4 bases and 9 bases, with 14 bases remaining between them. CDR1 SGHDT and CDR2 YYEEEE come from the germline V gene. The CDR3 coding sequence is TGTGCCAGCAGCCCCCGTCTAACCGGTGAGCAGTTCTTC. Translated: CASSPRLTGEQFF.

The chain carries TRBV3-1 (or the pseudogene TRBV3-2) and TRBJ1-2; D uncertain. The CDR3 is made up of 15 amino acids. Per the germline V gene, CDR1 is LGHDT and CDR2 is YNNKEL (reference sequence). V shed 0 bases and J shed 0 bases, with 8 bases lying between them. CDR3 in amino acids: CASSQEYGSNYGYTF. The CDR3 DNA reads TGTGCCAGCAGCCAAGAGTACGGTTCTAACTATGGCTACACCTTC.

The chain links TRBV5-5 to TRBJ2-7; a weak D match, TRBD2 (6 bases). CDR3 length equals 14 residues. V gave up 4 bases and J gave up 0 bases, with 11 bases separating them. Germline lookup yields CDR1 SGHKS and CDR2 YYEKEE (reference sequence). CDR3 region: CASSAGLISYEQYF. DNA of the CDR3: TGTGCCAGCAGCGCGGGACTCATCTCCTACGAGCAGTACTTC.

The chain uses TRBV3-1 (or the pseudogene TRBV3-2) and TRBJ2-6; D might be TRBD2 (5 bases). CDR1 and CDR2 from the germline V gene are LGHDT and YNNKEL (reference sequence). The V and J ends lost 4 bases and 0 bases respectively, with 10 bases between them. The CDR3 totals 16 residues. The CDR3 loop is CASSPVRASGANVLTF. The CDR3 nucleotides are TGTGCCAGCAGCCCGGTGAGGGCCTCTGGGGCCAACGTCCTGACTTTC.

Many counts were recorded for this clone. The gene calls are TRBV6-5 and TRBJ1-1, with a weak D call TRBD1 (5 bases). Germline V lookup: CDR1 MNHEY, CDR2 SVGAGI. This CDR3 has 13 residues. Trimming shortened V by 4 bases and J by 4 bases, and 10 bases separated the two germline ends. The CDR3 region has the DNA TGTGCCAGCAGTTCCCGTAGGGGCACTGAAGCTTTCTTT. Its protein is CASSSRRGTEAFF.

This clone came up a few times. This chain uses TRBV11-2 with TRBJ2-7, with D possibly matching TRBD2 (6 bases). The CDR3 has 12 amino acids. V was trimmed by 5 bases and J by 3 bases, leaving 8 bases between them. CDR1 is SGHAT and CDR2 is FQNNGV in the germline V gene. In DNA form, the CDR3 reads TGTGCCAGCAGCGGTAGCGGCTACGAGCAGTACTTC. The encoded protein is CASSGSGYEQYF.

V is TRBV5-1 and J is TRBJ1-3, with D perhaps matching TRBD1 (6 bases). V was pared by 2 bases and J by 0 bases, with 12 bases between. This CDR3 contains 16 residues. Per germline, CDR1 SGHRS and CDR2 YFSETQ. The CDR3 loop is CASSFTTGFSGNTIYF. In DNA, the CDR3 is TGCGCCAGCAGCTTCACCACAGGGTTCTCTGGAAACACCATATATTTT.

The chain is built from TRBV29-1 and TRBJ1-1; 8 bases agree with TRBD1. The CDR3 is 14 residues long. J gave up 1 base and V 6 bases, and 7 bases lay outside the gene matches. The V gene's germline CDR1 is SQVTM and CDR2 ANQGSEA. CDR3 sequence: CSVRTGRSNTEAFF. The CDR3 DNA reads as TGCAGCGTGAGGACAGGGCGATCGAACACTGAAGCTTTCTTT.

This clone was found once. J is TRBJ1-5 and V is TRBV30; weak D call: TRBD1 (6 bases). The CDR3 extends over 16 amino acids. Germline CDR1 is GTSNPN and CDR2 is SVGIG (reference sequence). Between the trimmed V and J ends, which lost 1 base and 3 bases, there was a span of 16 bases. CDR3 nucleotide sequence: TGTGCCTGGAGTGAGGGAGGGGGGGGACACAATCAGCCCCAGCATTTT. This translates into CAWSEGGGGHNQPQHF.

This clone has a single count. This chain joins TRBV6-5 and TRBJ1-1; no clear D gene. CDR3 length: 14 residues. Trimming pared 6 bases from V and 1 base from J, leaving 12 bases between. Germline-derived CDR1 and CDR2 are MNHEY and SVGAGI. Written as DNA, the CDR3 is TGTGCCAGCAGACCACCCGCCGGGAACACTGAAGCTTTCTTT. This sequence encodes CASRPPAGNTEAFF.

The CDR3 spells CASSPGLTSLEAFF. The CDR3 DNA follows: TGTGCCAGTAGCCCGGGACTTACTAGTCTCGAAGCTTTCTTT. The V gene is TRBV19, the J gene TRBJ1-1; a possible D gene is TRBD1 (5 bases). Trimming shortened V by 6 bases and J by 8 bases, and 19 bases separated the two germline ends. CDR3 length: 14 amino acids. Germline-derived CDR1 and CDR2 are LNHDA and SQIVND (reference sequence).

CDR3 bases: TGTGCCAGCAGCTTAGGAGGGACTAGCGGGGTCTACGAGCAGTACTTC. It is translated as CASSLGGTSGVYEQYF. This chain links TRBV7-2 with TRBJ2-7, with 13 bases that match TRBD2. J was trimmed by 3 bases and V by 1 base; bases with no gene match: 3. The CDR3 contains 16 residues. Germline values: CDR1 SGHTA, CDR2 FQGNSA. Supplemented by reference TRBV7-2 and TRBJ2-7, the full variable domain reads GAGVSQSPSNKVTEKGKDVELRCDPISGHTALYWYRQSLGQGLEFLIYFQGNSAPDKSGLPSDRFSAERTGGSVSTLTIQRTQQEDSAVYLCASSLGGTSGVYEQYFGPGTRLTVT.

On this clone itself: Other DNA sequences from this sample encode an identical CDR3 as well. This rearrangement joins TRBV27 to TRBJ2-1; 9 nucleotides line up with TRBD2. The CDR3 is made up of 16 amino acids. Losses at the gene ends were 0 bases for V and 0 bases for J; bases not matched to a gene: 0. Germline V lookup: CDR1 MNHEY, CDR2 SMNVEV (reference sequence). CDR3 amino acids: CASSLSAGGSYNEQFF. CDR3 nucleotide sequence: TGTGCCAGCAGTTTATCAGCGGGGGGCTCCTACAATGAGCAGTTCTTC.

This clone was detected only once. The gene calls are TRBV18 and TRBJ2-1, with TRBD2 matching 13 bases. V lost 3 bases, J lost 10 bases, and 3 bases stayed unmatched. Germline CDR1 KGHSH, CDR2 LQKENI. CDR3 size: 14 residues. CDR3 protein: CASSPGLAGYEQFF. CDR3 in DNA: TGTGCCAGCTCACCGGGACTAGCGGGGTACGAGCAGTTCTTC.

The chain recombines TRBV28 with TRBJ1-5; 9 bases are shared with TRBD1. The CDR3 is made up of 15 amino acids. CDR1 and CDR2 from the germline V gene are MDHEN and SYDVKM. J gave up 7 bases and V 5 bases, and 9 bases lay outside the gene matches. CDR3 loop: CASSQQGAGGQPQHF. The DNA for the CDR3 is TGTGCCAGCAGTCAACAGGGGGCCGGGGGCCAGCCCCAGCATTTT. Looking up the rest from reference TRBV28 and TRBJ1-5 gives the full variable domain: DVKVTQSSRYLVKRTGEKVFLECVQDMDHENMFWYRQDPGLGLRLIYFSYDVKMKEKGDIPEGYSVSREKKERFSLILESASTNQTSMYLCASSQQGAGGQPQHFGDGTRLSIL.